This TCR beta chain is drawn from a study of cytomegalovirus exposure and HLA in healthy donors. The CDR3 is 13 amino acids. CDR1 and CDR2 (germline): SNHLY, FYNNEI. V was clipped by 4 bases and J by 3 bases, with 9 bases between them. The PCR ran on 60 Vbeta and 13 Jbeta primers. TCRdb keeps only in-frame clones here, not all; method: immunoSEQ multiplex PCR. Of roughly 140,000 clones listed, about three quarters are singletons. The clonotype was recovered from a human donor in good health. The genes are TRBV2 and TRBJ2-5, with D possibly being TRBD1 (5 bases). The sequenced sample consisted of PBMCs. Here the CDR3 DNA reads TGTGCCAGCAGTGGAGAACAGGAAGAGACCCAGTACTTC. It encodes CASSGEQEETQYF. Together with reference TRBV2 and TRBJ2-5, the CDR3 gives the full variable domain: EPEVTQTPSHQVTQMGQEVILRCVPISNHLYFYWYRQILGQKVEFLVSFYNNEISEKSEIFDDQFSVERPDGSNFTLKIRSTKLEDSAMYFCASSGEQEETQYFGPGTRLLVL.